One sample yielded the 29 T cell receptor beta chains listed below, sequenced in a study of radiotherapy plus CTLA-4 blockade in lung cancer. Profiled with immunoSEQ multiplex PCR; TCRdb holds only in-frame clones, not every one. This sample has 95,000 to 150,000 clones, with about nine tenths found just once. This sample comprised peripheral blood, obtained from a patient treated with radiotherapy plus ipilimumab. These receptors originate from a human donor with non-small cell lung cancer that progressed on radiotherapy plus ipilimumab.

This clone was detected once. The V call is TRBV7-8, the J call TRBJ2-1; TRBD2 agrees at 7 bases. The V gene end was trimmed by 1 base and the J gene end by 16 bases; junction bases not matched to a gene: 7. The germline V gene has CDR1 SGHVS and CDR2 FQNEAQ. CDR3 length: 12 amino acids. This CDR3 is CASSLVGGSTFF. CDR3 bases: TGTGCCAGCAGCTTAGTAGGCGGGAGCACTTTCTTC.

The V call is TRBV19, the J call TRBJ1-1; TRBD1 matches 9 bases. The germline CDR1 and CDR2 sequences are LNHDA and SQIVND (reference sequence). The junction had 9 bases not matched to a gene; V was cut back by 4 bases and J by 6 bases. This CDR3 region has 15 residues. CDR3 region: CASSRQGVKGAEAFF. Written as DNA, the CDR3 is TGTGCCAGTAGTAGACAGGGGGTAAAGGGAGCTGAAGCTTTCTTT.

The chain carries TRBV5-6 and TRBJ1-1; D is ambiguous. CDR3 length: 13 amino acids. V was pared by 1 base and J by 5 bases, with 9 bases between. Germline V gene sequence: CDR1 SGHDT, CDR2 YYEEEE. CDR3 residues: CASSLFVGTEAFF. In DNA form, the CDR3 reads TGTGCCAGCAGCTTGTTTGTGGGAACTGAAGCTTTCTTT.

The CDR3 region is CASSPGGGEQFF. DNA of the CDR3: TGCGCCAGCAGTCCCGGCGGGGGGGAGCAGTTCTTC. The chain carries TRBV4-1 and TRBJ2-1; 8 bases match TRBD2. CDR1 is MGHRA and CDR2 is YSYEKL in the germline V gene. V trimming: 6 bases; J trimming: 10 bases; junction bases outside the gene matches: 5. The CDR3 totals 12 residues.

This clone was recorded a few times. The chain's CDR3 is CASSHSGTSTDTQYF. CDR3 bases: TGTGCCAGCTCACATAGCGGGACAAGCACAGATACGCAGTATTTT. The J gene is TRBJ2-3, the V gene TRBV18; 8 bases are shared with TRBD2. The germline gives CDR1 KGHSH, CDR2 LQKENI. CDR3 length equals 15 residues. Unmatched junction bases numbered 3, after V lost 4 bases and J lost 0 bases.

The chain combines TRBV27 with TRBJ1-2; a possible D gene is TRBD1 (6 bases). V was pared by 0 bases and J by 5 bases, with 16 bases between. Germline V CDR1 and CDR2: MNHEY, SMNVEV (reference sequence). The CDR3 contains 16 residues. Here the CDR3 reads CASSLSSQGNPYGYTF. The DNA for the CDR3 is TGTGCCAGCAGTTTATCGAGCCAGGGGAACCCTTATGGCTACACCTTC.

In its sample, this clone was seen once. The chain employs TRBV27 and TRBJ2-2, with 10 bases lining up with TRBD2. The germline V gene encodes CDR1 MNHEY and CDR2 SMNVEV (reference sequence). This CDR3 contains 15 residues. Unmatched junction bases numbered 7, after V lost 5 bases and J lost 7 bases. CDR3 loop: CASSVLAGANGELFF. The CDR3 DNA reads as TGTGCCAGCAGTGTCCTAGCGGGAGCGAACGGGGAGCTGTTTTTT.

CDR3 nucleotide sequence: TGTGCCAGCAGCAGGGGGCCCAACGAGACCCAGTACTTC. Its protein product is CASSRGPNETQYF. This chain links TRBV2 with TRBJ2-5; 8 bases fit TRBD1. The CDR3 sequence is 13 residues long. The V gene's germline CDR1 is SNHLY and CDR2 FYNNEI. Unmatched junction bases numbered 5, after V lost 6 bases and J lost 5 bases.

This clone was detected only a few times. The J gene is TRBJ1-1, the V gene TRBV6-1; D is undetermined. The V gene lost 6 bases and the J gene lost 1 base, with 9 bases spanning the gap. Germline lookup yields CDR1 MNHNS and CDR2 SASEGT. This CDR3 spans 13 amino acids. CDR3 sequence: CASSAGRNTEAFF. DNA for the CDR3: TGTGCCAGCAGCGCTGGGAGGAACACTGAAGCTTTCTTT.

The chain is built from TRBV6-1 and TRBJ1-4; unclear D gene. The germline V gene has CDR1 MNHNS and CDR2 SASEGT. The CDR3 consists of 11 residues. V dropped 6 bases and J dropped 8 bases, with 7 bases sitting between them. CDR3 loop: CASRVFEKLFF. The CDR3 nucleotides are TGTGCCAGCAGAGTTTTCGAAAAACTGTTTTTT.

The gene calls are TRBV27 and TRBJ1-3, with D tentatively TRBD1 (6 bases). Looked up from germline, CDR1 is MNHEY and CDR2 is SMNVEV (reference sequence). CDR3 length: 14 amino acids. Trimming took off 4 bases at V and 14 bases at J, with 21 bases between the two ends. CDR3 sequence: CASSSRDTETRLYF. The CDR3 nucleotides are TGTGCCAGCAGTTCCCGGGACACCGAAACACGATTATATTTT.

The J gene is TRBJ1-1, the V gene TRBV6-6; 7 bases fit TRBD1. This CDR3 spans 14 amino acids. With V trimmed by 5 bases and J by 7 bases, 10 bases remained unmatched. The germline gives CDR1 MNHNY, CDR2 SVGAGI (reference sequence). The CDR3 is CASSTTGWGGEAFF. The DNA for the CDR3 is TGTGCCAGCAGTACGACAGGGTGGGGCGGTGAAGCTTTCTTT.

The CDR3 spells CASSSQGWMNTEAFF. The CDR3 DNA reads as TGTGCCAGCAGCTCACAGGGGTGGATGAACACTGAAGCTTTCTTT. V and J are TRBV11-2 and TRBJ1-1, with 7 bases that match TRBD1. CDR3 size: 15 residues. Germline loops: CDR1 SGHAT, CDR2 FQNNGV. V lost 4 bases, J lost 0 bases, and 5 bases stayed unmatched. Drawing the rest from reference TRBV11-2 and TRBJ1-1, the complete variable domain is EAGVAQSPRYKIIEKRQSVAFWCNPISGHATLYWYQQILGQGPKLLIQFQNNGVVDDSQLPKDRFSAERLKGVDSTLKIQPAKLEDSAVYLCASSSQGWMNTEAFFGQGTRLTVV.

The chain is built from TRBV6-6 and TRBJ2-1, with 8 bases lining up with TRBD2. The CDR3 has 15 residues. CDR1 is MNHNY and CDR2 is SVGAGI in the germline V gene (reference sequence). The ends lost 5 bases at V and 4 bases at J; junction bases unmatched: 7. The CDR3 region has the DNA TGTGCCAGCAGTCCCTCCGGGACTAGTTACAATGAGCAGTTCTTC. This translates into CASSPSGTSYNEQFF.

The chain carries TRBV2 and TRBJ1-2; D call uncertain. The CDR3 is made up of 12 amino acids. Germline CDR1 reads SNHLY; CDR2 reads FYNNEI. The V gene lost 4 bases and the J gene lost 1 base, with 4 bases spanning the gap. This chain's CDR3 is CASSVINYGYTF. In DNA, the CDR3 is TGTGCCAGCAGTGTGATTAACTATGGCTACACCTTC.

J is TRBJ2-3 and V is TRBV5-1; tentatively, D is TRBD1 (5 bases). The CDR3 is made up of 15 amino acids. Looked up from germline, CDR1 is SGHRS and CDR2 is YFSETQ. Trimming left V 2 bases short and J 0 bases short, with 10 bases between. CDR3 in DNA: TGCGCCAGCAGCTTAGGGGAACCGAGCACAGATACGCAGTATTTT. Translating gives CASSLGEPSTDTQYF. The full variable domain, rest sourced from reference TRBV5-1 and TRBJ2-3, is KAGVTQTPRYLIKTRGQQVTLSCSPISGHRSVSWYQQTPGQGLQFLFEYFSETQRNKGNFPGRFSGRQFSNSRSEMNVSTLELGDSALYLCASSLGEPSTDTQYFGPGTRLTVL.

The CDR3 spells CASSVEGPFYGYTF. The CDR3, as DNA: TGTGCCAGCAGTGTCGAGGGTCCCTTCTATGGCTACACCTTC. The chain is built from TRBV25-1 and TRBJ1-2; D uncertain. Germline values: CDR1 MGHDK, CDR2 SYGVNS. This CDR3 contains 14 residues. The V gene lost 4 bases and the J gene lost 4 bases, with 13 bases spanning the gap.

The chain uses TRBV6-5 and TRBJ1-5, with D possibly matching TRBD1 (6 bases). V lost 7 bases to trimming and J lost 7 bases, with 14 bases between them. The CDR3 length is 13 residues. Germline-derived CDR1 and CDR2 are MNHEY and SVGAGI. The CDR3 loop reads CASITGGGQPQHF. In DNA form, the CDR3 reads TGTGCCAGCATCACTGGAGGGGGGCAGCCCCAGCATTTT.

A word on this clone: Other DNA sequences in the same sample also yield this CDR3. The chain has TRBV5-1 and TRBJ1-2, with 8 bases identical to TRBD1. The CDR3 extends over 14 amino acids. Germline trimming cut 2 bases from V and 3 bases from J; bases unmatched to any gene: 3. CDR1 and CDR2 (germline): SGHRS, YFSETQ. CDR3 coding DNA: TGCGCCAGCAGCTTAGGACAGGGTGACTATGGCTACACCTTC. Translation: CASSLGQGDYGYTF.

The CDR3 nucleotides are TGCGCCAGCGGGACGGGGAGTGGCACTGAAGCTTTCTTT. Its translation is CASGTGSGTEAFF. The chain employs TRBV5-1 and TRBJ1-1; tentative D call: TRBD1 (5 bases). This CDR3 is built from 13 residues. Trimming pared 7 bases from V and 4 bases from J, leaving 14 bases between. CDR1 and CDR2 (germline): SGHRS, YFSETQ.

The gene calls are TRBV5-6 and TRBJ2-5, with D uncertain. The CDR3 is made up of 16 amino acids. Germline V gives CDR1 SGHDT, CDR2 YYEEEE. The V end was cut by 0 bases, the J end by 4 bases, with 16 bases between. The CDR3 region has the DNA TGTGCCAGCAGCTTGGTGGGTGGATCCTCTGTAGAGACCCAGTACTTC. Translating it yields CASSLVGGSSVETQYF. The full variable domain, its missing parts supplied by reference TRBV5-6 and TRBJ2-5, is DAGVTQSPTHLIKTRGQQVTLRCSPKSGHDTVSWYQQALGQGPQFIFQYYEEEERQRGNFPDRFSGHQFPNYSSELNVNALLLGDSALYLCASSLVGGSSVETQYFGPGTRLLVL.

This clone was detected once. The chain employs TRBV5-6 and TRBJ2-1, with D perhaps matching TRBD2 (6 bases). The CDR3 length is 14 residues. The ends were cut back, 1 base at V and 2 bases at J, with 7 bases in the middle. Germline V gene sequence: CDR1 SGHDT, CDR2 YYEEEE. The CDR3 sequence: CASSLLAAYNEQFF. The CDR3 region has the DNA TGTGCCAGCAGCTTGTTAGCGGCCTACAATGAGCAGTTCTTC.

V usage is TRBV19 and J usage is TRBJ1-1; D gene unclear. Trimming pared 3 bases from V and 1 base from J, leaving 12 bases between. This CDR3 is built from 15 residues. Germline V gives CDR1 LNHDA, CDR2 SQIVND (reference sequence). CDR3 residues: CASSIGPARNTEAFF. The CDR3 DNA reads TGTGCCAGTAGTATCGGGCCCGCCCGGAACACTGAAGCTTTCTTT.

This clone was found a few times. The V gene is TRBV5-6, the J gene TRBJ1-3; no clear D gene. Trimming removed 1 base from V and 0 bases from J, with 11 bases in between. The CDR3 is made up of 16 amino acids. From germline, CDR1 is SGHDT and CDR2 YYEEEE. This chain's CDR3 is CASSLSVRSSGNTIYF. The CDR3 coding sequence is TGTGCCAGCAGCTTGTCTGTCAGGTCCTCTGGAAACACCATATATTTT.

The rearrangement joins TRBV9 to TRBJ2-3, with 7 bases identical to TRBD1. CDR1 is SGDLS and CDR2 is YYNGEE in the germline V gene. The CDR3 is 16 amino acids. The junction had 6 bases not matched to a gene; V was cut back by 1 base and J by 1 base. CDR3 protein: CASSVTGVTGTDTQYF. Here the CDR3 DNA reads TGTGCCAGCAGCGTAACAGGGGTGACGGGCACAGATACGCAGTATTTT.

V usage is TRBV5-6 and J usage is TRBJ1-2, with TRBD1 identical over 7 bases. Germline V gives CDR1 SGHDT, CDR2 YYEEEE. This CDR3 region has 12 residues. The V gene end was trimmed by 3 bases and the J gene end by 13 bases; junction bases not matched to a gene: 9. The CDR3 DNA sequence: TGTGCCAGCAGCTCAGGGACAGCGATAGGCACCTTC. This translates into CASSSGTAIGTF.

The CDR3 nucleotides are TGTGCCAGCAGTTACTACCGGGGAGGGGAGACCCAGTACTTC. Translated: CASSYYRGGETQYF. V gene TRBV6-6 combines with J gene TRBJ2-5, with 7 bases that match TRBD2. J lost 5 bases, V lost 1 base, and 4 bases had no gene match. Looked up from germline, CDR1 is MNHNY and CDR2 is SVGAGI (reference sequence). The CDR3 has 14 residues.

This clone was recorded once. This sequence joins TRBV15 and TRBJ2-1; 8 bases fit TRBD2. The ends lost 2 bases at V and 0 bases at J; junction bases unmatched: 15. CDR3 length: 20 residues. Germline lookup yields CDR1 LNHNV and CDR2 YYDKDF (reference sequence). CDR3 coding DNA: TGTGCCACCAGCAGAAGAAACTCGGCTAGCGGGCCGAGCTCCTACAATGAGCAGTTCTTC. It yields the protein CATSRRNSASGPSSYNEQFF.

The chain is built from TRBV11-3 and TRBJ2-1; possibly TRBD1 for D (5 bases). Trimming took off 5 bases at V and 5 bases at J, with 13 bases between the two ends. The CDR3 has 14 amino acids. CDR1 SGHNT and CDR2 YENEEA come from the germline V gene. In DNA form, the CDR3 reads TGTGCCAGCAGCCTTACCAGGGCTCACAATGAGCAGTTCTTC. As protein: CASSLTRAHNEQFF. Combining the CDR3 with reference TRBV11-3 and TRBJ2-1 gives the whole variable domain EAGVVQSPRYKIIEKKQPVAFWCNPISGHNTLYWYLQNLGQGPELLIRYENEEAVDDSQLPKDRFSAERLKGVDSTLKIQPAELGDSAVYLCASSLTRAHNEQFFGPGTRLTVL.